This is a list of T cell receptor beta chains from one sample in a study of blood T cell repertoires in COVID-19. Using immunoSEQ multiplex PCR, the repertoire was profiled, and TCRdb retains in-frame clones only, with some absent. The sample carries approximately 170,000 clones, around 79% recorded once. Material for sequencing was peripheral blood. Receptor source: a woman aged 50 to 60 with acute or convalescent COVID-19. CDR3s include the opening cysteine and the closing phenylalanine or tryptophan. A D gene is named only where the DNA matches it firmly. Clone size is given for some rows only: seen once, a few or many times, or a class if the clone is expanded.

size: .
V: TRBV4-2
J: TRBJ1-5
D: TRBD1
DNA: TGTGCCAGCAGCGGGACAGGACTCAATCAGCCCCAGCATTTT
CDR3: CASSGTGLNQPQHF

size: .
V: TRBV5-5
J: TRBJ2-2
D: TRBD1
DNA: TGTGCCAGCAGCTTGGGAGACAGGGGGAACACCGGGGAGCTGTTTTTT
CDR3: CASSLGDRGNTGELFF

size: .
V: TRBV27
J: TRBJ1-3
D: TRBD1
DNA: TGTGCCAGCAGTCCCCTGACAGGGTCTGGAAACACCATATATTTT
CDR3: CASSPLTGSGNTIYF

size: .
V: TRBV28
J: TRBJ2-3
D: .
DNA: TGTGCCAGCAGTTTAGGGCCCACAGATACGCAGTATTTT
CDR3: CASSLGPTDTQYF

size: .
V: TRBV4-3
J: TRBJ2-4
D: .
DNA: TGCGCCAGCAGCCCCAATCTCCCCGACGGAGTAGCCAAAAACATTCAGTACTTC
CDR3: CASSPNLPDGVAKNIQYF

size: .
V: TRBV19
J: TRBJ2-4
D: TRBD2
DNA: TGTGCCAGCACCAGGGGGACTAGCGGGAGAGAGCAAAACATTCAGTACTTC
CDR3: CASTRGTSGREQNIQYF

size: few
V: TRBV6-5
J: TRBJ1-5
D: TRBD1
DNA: TGTGCCAGCAGTTCCGCGACAGGGTCAGGACAGCCCCAGCATTTT
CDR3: CASSSATGSGQPQHF

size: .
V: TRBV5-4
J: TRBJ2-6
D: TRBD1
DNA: TGTGCCAGCAGCTTGTTGGGGACAGGGAGCTCTGGGGCCAACGTCCTGACTTTC
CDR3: CASSLLGTGSSGANVLTF

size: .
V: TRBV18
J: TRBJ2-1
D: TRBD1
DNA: TGTGCCAGCTCAACTGGACAGGGCAATGAGCAGTTCTTC
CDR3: CASSTGQGNEQFF

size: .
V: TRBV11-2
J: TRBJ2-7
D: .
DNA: TGTGCCAGCAGCCAACCCCGGGGGGCGGGTAGTTCCTACGAGCAGTACTTC
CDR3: CASSQPRGAGSSYEQYF

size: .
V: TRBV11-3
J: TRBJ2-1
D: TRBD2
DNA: TGTGCCAGCAGCCCACAGGGACTAGCGGGAGATGAGCAGTTCTTC
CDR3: CASSPQGLAGDEQFF

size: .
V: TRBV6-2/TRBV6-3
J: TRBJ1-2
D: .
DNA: TGTGCCAGCAGTTACTCGGGCAGGGGTTACGGTCGGGGCTACACCTTC
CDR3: CASSYSGRGYGRGYTF

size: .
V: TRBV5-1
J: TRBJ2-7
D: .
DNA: TGCGCCAGCAGCCTTACGGACCCAGGGGTCAACGAGCAGTACTTC
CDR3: CASSLTDPGVNEQYF

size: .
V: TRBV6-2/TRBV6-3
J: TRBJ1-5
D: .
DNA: TGTGCCAGCAGTTACTCGACTACAGGGAATCAGCCCCAGCATTTT
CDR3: CASSYSTTGNQPQHF

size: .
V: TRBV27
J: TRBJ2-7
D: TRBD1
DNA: TGTGCCAGCAGTTCGACAGGGTCGGGGTACGAGCAGTACTTC
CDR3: CASSSTGSGYEQYF

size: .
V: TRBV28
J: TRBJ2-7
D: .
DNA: TGTGCCAGCAGTTCCGGGTGGTGGGAGCAGTACTTC
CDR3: CASSSGWWEQYF

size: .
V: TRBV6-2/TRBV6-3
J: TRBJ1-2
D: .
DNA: TGTGCCAGCAGTTATAATAAGGAGGGCTACACCTTC
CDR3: CASSYNKEGYTF

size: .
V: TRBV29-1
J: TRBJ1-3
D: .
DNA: TGCAGCGCCTGGACGGGGGGAAACACCATATATTTT
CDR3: CSAWTGGNTIYF

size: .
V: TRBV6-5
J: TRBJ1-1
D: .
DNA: TGTGCCAGCAGTTACGAGGGCTACATGAACACTGAAGCTTTCTTT
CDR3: CASSYEGYMNTEAFF

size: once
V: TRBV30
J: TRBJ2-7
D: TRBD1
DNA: TGTGCCTGGAGATTCCCGGGACAGGGTAACGTCGAGCAGTACTTC
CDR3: CAWRFPGQGNVEQYF

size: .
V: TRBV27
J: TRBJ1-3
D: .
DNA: TGTGCCACCAGCGGGGGGGGTGGAAACACCATATATTTT
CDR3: CATSGGGGNTIYF

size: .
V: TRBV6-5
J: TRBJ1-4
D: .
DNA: TGTGCCAGCAGCTTGGATTGGGCTTCTAATGAAAAACTGTTTTTT
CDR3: CASSLDWASNEKLFF

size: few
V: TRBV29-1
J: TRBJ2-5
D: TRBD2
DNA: TGCTGCGTTTACTCTTTTACTAGCGACTCCCAAGAGACCCAGTACTTC
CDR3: CCVYSFTSDSQETQYF